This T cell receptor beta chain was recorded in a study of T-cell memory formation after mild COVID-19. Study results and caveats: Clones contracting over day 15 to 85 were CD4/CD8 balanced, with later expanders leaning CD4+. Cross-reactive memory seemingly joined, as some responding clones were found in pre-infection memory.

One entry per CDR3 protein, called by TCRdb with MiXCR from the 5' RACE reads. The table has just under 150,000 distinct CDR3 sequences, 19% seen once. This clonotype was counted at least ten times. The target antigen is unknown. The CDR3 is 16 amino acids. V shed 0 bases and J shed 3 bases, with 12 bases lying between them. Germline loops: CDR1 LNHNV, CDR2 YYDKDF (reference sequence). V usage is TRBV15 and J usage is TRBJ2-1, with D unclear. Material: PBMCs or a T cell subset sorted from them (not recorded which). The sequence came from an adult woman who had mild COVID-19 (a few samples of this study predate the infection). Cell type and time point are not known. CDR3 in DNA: TGTGCCACCAGCAGAGATGCCTGGACGGGCTACAATGAGCAGTTCTTC. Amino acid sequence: CATSRDAWTGYNEQFF.